These 10 T cell receptor beta chains were all obtained from the same sample, sequenced in a study of blood T cells in healthy people across ages. A second about 7 to 12 cycle PCR used barcoded and J-beta primers. TCRdb re-derived calls from the 5' RACE reads in MiXCR, one entry per CDR3 protein. This repertoire shows 1 million or so distinct CDR3 sequences, more than 40% found once; its top ten account for about 19%. The sample was blood. Receptors were obtained from a woman aged 55-69 years in good health.

This clonotype was seen a handful of times. V is TRBV29-1 and J is TRBJ2-1; D is unclear. V shed 0 bases and J shed 10 bases, with 10 bases lying between them. From germline, CDR1 is SQVTM and CDR2 ANQGSEA. This CDR3 region has 12 residues. Here the CDR3 DNA reads TGCAGCGTTGAAGACTCTCGCAGCGAGCAGTTCTTC. It codes for CSVEDSRSEQFF.

The rearrangement uses TRBV10-3 and TRBJ2-7; D possibly corresponds to TRBD1 (6 bases). Per germline, CDR1 ENHRY and CDR2 SYGVKD. Trimming left V 6 bases short and J 5 bases short, with 26 bases between. The CDR3 covers 17 residues. CDR3 bases: TGTGCCATCAGGGGGCGAAAGGACAGCTCGTCGTCCCACGAGCAGTACTTC. Translation: CAIRGRKDSSSSHEQYF.

The J gene is TRBJ1-2, the V gene TRBV20-1; 9 bases agree with TRBD1. Germline values: CDR1 DFQATT, CDR2 SNEGSKA (reference sequence). J was trimmed by 7 bases and V by 5 bases; bases with no gene match: 8. The CDR3 has 13 residues. In DNA form, the CDR3 reads TGCAGTGCTCCGGACAGGGGAACCCGTGGCTACACCTTC. Translating gives CSAPDRGTRGYTF.

The CDR3 nucleotides read TGTGCCAGCAGCTTAGCCGGGACTACCTTGGCAGATACGCAGTATTTT. Translating gives CASSLAGTTLADTQYF. This chain joins TRBV11-2 and TRBJ2-3; TRBD2 aligns across 7 bases. This CDR3 region has 16 residues. The germline gives CDR1 SGHAT, CDR2 FQNNGV. V dropped 1 base and J dropped 4; count of bases not matched to a gene: 8.

V is TRBV15 and J is TRBJ2-3, with 7 bases that match TRBD2. The germline V gene has CDR1 LNHNV and CDR2 YYDKDF (reference sequence). V shed 0 bases and J 2 bases; nucleotides not matched to a gene: 11. This CDR3 spans 18 amino acids. CDR3 residues: CATSRDQGGGISTDTQYF. CDR3 nucleotides: TGTGCCACCAGCAGAGATCAGGGCGGGGGTATATCCACAGATACGCAGTATTTT.

This clonotype was picked up a small number of times. With a much larger clone just one base away, this may be a read error. V is TRBV12-3 or TRBV12-4 and J is TRBJ2-7; D is unresolved. The CDR3 contains 12 residues. This chain's CDR3 is CASRLALWEQYF. Written as DNA, the CDR3 is TGTGCCAGCAGGTTAGCCCTATGGGAGCAGTACTTC.

As regards this clonotype: A much larger clone sits a single nucleotide away, making a read error possible. This rearrangement joins TRBV29-1 to TRBJ2-1, with D unclear. Between the trimmed V and J ends, which lost 8 bases and 1 base, there was a span of 9 bases. The germline CDR1 and CDR2 sequences are SQVTM and ANQGSEA. The CDR3 length is 12 residues. The CDR3 sequence: CSSGRSYNEQFF. CDR3 bases: TGCAGCTCAGGCCGATCCTACAATGAGCAGTTCTTC.

Only a few counts were recorded for this clonotype. The chain recombines TRBV12-3 or TRBV12-4 with TRBJ2-2, with 12 bases fitting TRBD2. The CDR3 consists of 17 residues. Trimming took 5 bases from V and 1 from J; bases not matched to a gene: 5. DNA of the CDR3: TGTGCCAGCAGTCCCCCGGGACTAGCGGGGAACACCGGGGAGCTGTTTTTT. Amino acid sequence: CASSPPGLAGNTGELFF.

V and J are TRBV27 and TRBJ1-2; 8 bases match TRBD1. CDR1 and CDR2 from the germline V gene are MNHEY and SMNVEV (reference sequence). V shed 2 bases and J 4 bases; nucleotides not matched to a gene: 6. This CDR3 is 15 amino acids long. CDR3 in DNA: TGTGCCAGCAGTTTAGTGGCAGGGGGCGGCTATGGCTACACCTTC. Translation gives CASSLVAGGGYGYTF.

This clonotype occurred a few times. The J gene is TRBJ2-7, the V gene TRBV28; TRBD1 is a possible D gene (7 bases). The CDR3 has 16 residues. The V end lost 7 bases, the J end lost 4 bases, and 23 bases lay between the germline ends. The V gene's germline CDR1 is MDHEN and CDR2 SYDVKM. CDR3 sequence: CASTLPGGDRKYEQYF. CDR3 nucleotides: TGTGCCAGCACCCTCCCTGGCGGGGACAGAAAATACGAGCAGTACTTC.